The 21 T cell receptor beta chains reported below all come from one sample, sequenced in a study of response to subunit inactivated influenza vaccine listed by TCRdb under 2018. The library was prepared using RT-PCR. The reads were generated on an Illumina HiSeq 2500. TCRdb reprocessing: public reads trimmed at Q25 with fastp, clones called with MiXCR, in-frame beta chains kept. One record per CDR3 amino acid sequence lists the most common genes and DNA. In this sample the table shows about 530,000 distinct CDR3 sequences, about 11% of which occur a single time. The top ten clones comprise more than 8.5% of the sample. The material sequenced was PBMCs from blood, taken on the day of vaccination. The receptors stem from a man between 45 and 60 years old who received an inactivated influenza vaccine. Donor details come from another sample of the same person, matched by shared clones.

This clonotype was seen a handful of times. This chain joins TRBV14 and TRBJ2-1; the match to TRBD2 covers 9 bases. The CDR3 length is 15 residues. Germline lookup yields CDR1 SGHDN and CDR2 FVKESK. V lost 1 base and J lost 8; bases outside the gene matches: 6. This CDR3 is CASSQVGREGDEQFF. Written as DNA, the CDR3 is TGTGCCAGCAGCCAAGTCGGGCGGGAGGGCGATGAGCAGTTCTTC.

This clonotype occurred a few times. The CDR3 nucleotides read TGTGCCACCAGCAGAGAGGAGCGAGAGACCGGGGAGCTGTTTTTT. Translating it yields CATSREERETGELFF. The genes are TRBV15 and TRBJ2-2; no reliable D call. V dropped 0 bases and J dropped 5 bases, with 10 bases sitting between them. CDR1 LNHNV and CDR2 YYDKDF come from the germline V gene (reference sequence). This CDR3 comprises 15 residues.

This clonotype was detected ten times or more. This chain uses TRBV20-1 with TRBJ1-6, with 8 positions matching TRBD1. The germline V gene has CDR1 DFQATT and CDR2 SNEGSKA (reference sequence). The CDR3 sequence is 12 residues long. Unmatched junction bases numbered 4, after V lost 5 bases and J lost 10 bases. This CDR3 is CSASGGRSPLHF. The DNA of the CDR3 is TGCAGTGCTTCAGGGGGCCGCTCACCCCTCCACTTT.

CDR3 amino acids: CASSRSLQYF. In nucleotides, the CDR3 is TGTGCCAGCAGCAGGTCCTTGCAGTATTTT. V is TRBV12-3 or TRBV12-4 and J is TRBJ2-3; the D is unclear. V dropped 6 bases and J dropped 11 bases, with 9 bases sitting between them. The CDR3 consists of 10 residues.

This clonotype was seen repeatedly, ten times or more. The gene calls are TRBV7-8 and TRBJ1-6; D ambiguous. The CDR3 has 15 amino acids. CDR1 and CDR2 from the germline V gene are SGHVS and FQNEAQ. The ends were cut back, 5 bases at V and 7 bases at J, with 15 bases in the middle. The DNA for the CDR3 is TGTGCCAGCAGCCCGCGGACGGTTGGGAATTCACCCCTCCACTTT. Its translation: CASSPRTVGNSPLHF.

In this sample, this clonotype turned up a few times. This chain joins TRBV6-5 and TRBJ2-1; D not resolved. Germline-derived CDR1 and CDR2 are MNHEY and SVGAGI. The germline V and J ends were trimmed by 0 bases and 5 bases, with 8 bases remaining between them. There are 14 residues in the CDR3. The CDR3 reads CASSYSLTNNEQFF. CDR3 in DNA: TGTGCCAGCAGTTACTCGCTCACAAACAATGAGCAGTTCTTC.

Only a few counts were recorded for this clonotype. V is TRBV28 and J is TRBJ2-7; the D gene could be TRBD1 or TRBD2 (7 bases each). V was trimmed by 5 bases and J by 7 bases, leaving 18 bases between them. In germline, CDR1 is MDHEN, CDR2 SYDVKM. The CDR3 length is 14 residues. The CDR3 here is CASSTPGRGLEQYF. CDR3 sequence (DNA): TGTGCCAGCAGTACCCCGGGGAGGGGGCTTGAGCAGTACTTC.

V and J are TRBV11-2 and TRBJ2-2, with 10 nucleotides matching TRBD1. Losses at the gene ends were 5 bases for V and 7 bases for J; bases not matched to a gene: 7. The V gene's germline CDR1 is SGHAT and CDR2 FQNNGV. The length of the CDR3 is 15 residues. The chain's CDR3 is CASSPGGQGDGELFF. The CDR3 DNA reads as TGTGCCAGCAGCCCGGGCGGACAGGGGGACGGGGAGCTGTTTTTT.

V gene TRBV12-3 or TRBV12-4 combines with J gene TRBJ2-1; D may be TRBD2 (6 bases). The V gene lost 8 bases and the J gene lost 4 bases, with 21 bases spanning the gap. The CDR3 is 16 amino acids. CDR3 residues: CASHRTMTSTYNEQFF. The CDR3 coding sequence is TGTGCCAGCCACCGGACTATGACATCCACTTACAATGAGCAGTTCTTC.

As to this clonotype: A junction boundary mismatches the germline segment, possibly from a read error. This chain uses TRBV20-1 with TRBJ2-7; TRBD2 aligns across 15 bases. From germline, CDR1 is DFQATT and CDR2 SNEGSKA (reference sequence). This CDR3 has 16 residues. CDR3 DNA: TGCTGTGCTTACTCCGGGACTAGCGGGAGGTCCTACGAGCAGTACTTC. Translation: CCAYSGTSGRSYEQYF.

The J gene is TRBJ2-5, the V gene TRBV29-1; D call uncertain. This CDR3 is 12 amino acids long. Trimming pared 6 bases from V and 0 bases from J, leaving 8 bases between. Germline-derived CDR1 and CDR2 are SQVTM and ANQGSEA. The CDR3 region is CSVAFYQETQYF. CDR3 nucleotides: TGCAGCGTGGCGTTCTACCAAGAGACCCAGTACTTC.

The sample holds many counts of this clonotype. V is TRBV5-1 and J is TRBJ2-5, with TRBD2 identical over 8 bases. This CDR3 comprises 15 residues. J was trimmed by 3 bases and V by 3 bases; bases with no gene match: 7. The germline V gene has CDR1 SGHRS and CDR2 YFSETQ. Here the CDR3 DNA reads TGCGCCAGCAGCTCCCTGGCGGGGGGTAAAGAGACCCAGTACTTC. Its protein is CASSSLAGGKETQYF.

The chain links TRBV25-1 to TRBJ2-7; TRBD2 matches 9 bases. After removal of 8 bases from V and 4 bases from J, the junction contained 9 bases not matched to a gene. Looked up from germline, CDR1 is MGHDK and CDR2 is SYGVNS. The CDR3 has 14 amino acids. DNA of the CDR3: TGTGCCAGCGAAAGCGGGAGGCGGGCATACGAGCAGTACTTC. Encoded protein: CASESGRRAYEQYF.

In DNA form, the CDR3 reads TGTGCCAGCAGCCAAGGAAGCGCACCAACCTACGAGCAGTACTTC. Its translation: CASSQGSAPTYEQYF. The chain combines TRBV14 with TRBJ2-7; no definite D call. This CDR3 contains 15 residues. CDR1 is SGHDN, CDR2 FVKESK, per germline. V lost 1 base and J lost 2, with 12 bases in between.

A word on this clonotype: A much larger clone is a single base away; this may be a read error. The chain joins TRBV27 to TRBJ2-1; no clear D gene. Germline V gene lookup returns CDR1 MNHEY and CDR2 SMNVEV (reference sequence). With 8 bases removed from V and 6 bases from J, the gap between germline ends came to 11 bases. The CDR3 length is 12 residues. The CDR3 DNA reads as TGTGCCAGCGGAGAAGTTTCCAATGAGCAGTTCTTC. This codes for CASGEVSNEQFF.

This clonotype has only a few counts. The chain has TRBV5-1 and TRBJ1-6; 8 bases agree with TRBD1. The ends lost 4 bases at V and 6 bases at J; junction bases unmatched: 9. Looked up from germline, CDR1 is SGHRS and CDR2 is YFSETQ. CDR3 size: 16 residues. Here the CDR3 DNA reads TGCGCCAGCAGCCTCCCTGGACAGGGAAGTAATTCACCCCTCCACTTT. As protein: CASSLPGQGSNSPLHF.

CDR3 protein: CASIAPWENYNEQFF. The CDR3, as DNA: TGTGCCAGCATCGCACCATGGGAAAACTACAATGAGCAGTTCTTC. The chain employs TRBV7-9 and TRBJ2-1; D ambiguous. The CDR3 is 15 amino acids. The V gene's germline CDR1 is SEHNR and CDR2 FQNEAQ (reference sequence). With 7 bases removed from V and 3 bases from J, the gap between germline ends came to 16 bases.

This sequence joins TRBV6-5 and TRBJ2-3; D is ambiguous. V lost 0 bases and J lost 6, with 16 bases in between. This CDR3 comprises 16 residues. Germline V gene sequence: CDR1 MNHEY, CDR2 SVGAGI. In DNA form, the CDR3 reads TGTGCCAGCAGTTACTCGAGGCGTCAGGCTCAGGATACGCAGTATTTT. Encoded protein: CASSYSRRQAQDTQYF.

The J gene is TRBJ2-7, the V gene TRBV29-1; a possible D gene is TRBD2 (5 bases). This CDR3 has 15 residues. The germline V gene encodes CDR1 SQVTM and CDR2 ANQGSEA. Trimming cost V 6 bases and J 3 bases, with 21 bases left between them. The chain's CDR3 is CSVANGLLTNYEQYF. CDR3 in DNA: TGCAGCGTAGCCAATGGACTCCTTACTAACTACGAGCAGTACTTC.

A few counts support this clonotype. The chain couples TRBV19 to TRBJ2-2; no reliable D call. The germline gives CDR1 LNHDA, CDR2 SQIVND (reference sequence). The CDR3 has 15 amino acids. Deletions cut 0 bases from V and 6 bases from J, with 11 bases between. The CDR3 DNA is TGTGCCAGTAGTATAGATCTGACAACCTCCGGGGAGCTGTTTTTT. Protein: CASSIDLTTSGELFF.

This clonotype appeared many times. The chain carries TRBV10-3 and TRBJ2-3; 7 positions agree with TRBD2. After removal of 6 bases from V and 4 bases from J, the junction contained 10 bases not matched to a gene. The CDR3 has 15 residues. CDR1 is ENHRY and CDR2 is SYGVKD in the germline V gene. In DNA, the CDR3 is TGTGCCATCAGGTCCTCCTGGGGGGGTTCAGATACGCAGTATTTT. Its protein product is CAIRSSWGGSDTQYF.